This T cell receptor beta chain originates from a study of T cell repertoires in cytomegalovirus infection. About the study: Based on public TCR beta signatures, there were indications of CMV infection and of a matching HLA type.

General study results and limits: Dominating the ex vivo response were TCR beta clonotypes that were CMV-specific and HLA-C-restricted. Cumulated frequencies of public TCR beta families served to identify carriers of CMV plus the relevant HLA.

TCRdb itself ran the reads through MiXCR, one entry per CDR3 protein. The sample carries roughly 68,000 distinct CDR3 sequences, around 21% recorded once. To note about this clonotype: The antigen remains unidentified.

This CDR3 is built from 15 residues. Looked up from germline, CDR1 is LGHNA and CDR2 is YSLEER. Deletions cut 0 bases from V and 9 bases from J, with 12 bases between. J is TRBJ1-6 and V is TRBV4-3; D uncertain. This receptor was identified in a human donor in good health (CMV status not recorded). Some clones in this sample may be carry-over from other donors' samples. The source material was PBMCs, sequenced either directly or after in vitro stimulation (not recorded which). This chain's CDR3 is CASSQDLGRVSPLHF. CDR3 sequence (DNA): TGCGCCAGCAGCCAAGATCTCGGACGGGTTTCACCCCTCCACTTT.